A selection of T cell receptor beta chains follows, all from one sample in a study of cytomegalovirus exposure and HLA in healthy donors. The table came from immunoSEQ multiplex PCR; TCRdb's copy has only in-frame clones and leaves some out. The repertoire holds more than 85,000 clones, with roughly 15% as singletons. The sample comprised PBMCs. The origin of the receptors is a female donor in good health and CMV-seronegative. The CDR3 runs from the conserved cysteine through the conserved F or W. D genes are given only for firm matches. Expanded clones are given a class, and other clones once, few, many or no size at all.

- - TRBJ2-3 TRBV11-2 CASSYKRVSTDTQYF TGTGCCAGCAGTTACAAGCGGGTTAGCACAGATACGCAGTATTTT
TRBD2 few TRBJ2-3 TRBV29-1 CSVQVTSGNTDTQYF TGCAGCGTCCAGGTGACTAGCGGGAACACAGATACGCAGTATTTT
- - TRBJ1-1 TRBV2 CASIMGVTEAFF TGTGCCAGCATTATGGGAGTCACTGAAGCTTTCTTT
TRBD1 - TRBJ1-1 TRBV2 CASSEVWAGQGGEAFF TGTGCCAGCAGTGAAGTATGGGCGGGACAGGGGGGAGAAGCTTTCTTT
TRBD2 few TRBJ2-5 TRBV11-2 CASSLVSGLDF TGTGCCAGCAGCTTAGTTAGCGGGTTAGACTTC
TRBD1 - TRBJ2-7 TRBV28 CASRTGGTYEQYF TGTGCCAGCAGGACAGGGGGGACCTACGAGCAGTACTTC
TRBD2 - TRBJ2-1 TRBV7-2 CASSSRTSAVSNEQFF TGTGCCAGCAGCTCTAGGACTAGCGCAGTGTCGAATGAGCAGTTCTTC
- - TRBJ2-5 TRBV6-6 CASSAQGQQETQYF TGTGCCAGCAGCGCACAAGGACAGCAGGAGACCCAGTACTTC
TRBD2 - TRBJ2-1 TRBV11-3 CASSPLAGVFNEQFF TGTGCCAGCAGCCCACTAGCGGGAGTCTTTAATGAGCAGTTCTTC
- few TRBJ1-2 TRBV14 CATSFRGIYGYTF TGTGCCACCTCATTCAGGGGAATCTATGGCTACACCTTC
- - TRBJ2-2 TRBV4-3 CASSQDRAGYTGELFF TGCGCCAGCAGCCAAGACAGGGCAGGATACACCGGGGAGCTGTTTTTT
TRBD1 few TRBJ2-1 TRBV29-1 CSGPGQGRGEQFF TGCAGCGGGCCGGGACAGGGACGCGGTGAGCAGTTCTTC
- - TRBJ2-1 TRBV6-4 CARGGFVVRKNEQFF TGTGCCAGGGGGGGTTTTGTGGTCAGGAAGAATGAGCAGTTCTTC
- few TRBJ1-5 TRBV6-1 CASSPEGYSNQPQHF TGTGCCAGCAGCCCTGAGGGTTATAGCAATCAGCCCCAGCATTTT
TRBD2 - TRBJ2-5 TRBV28 CASSPTSGAETQYF TGTGCCAGCAGTCCGACTAGCGGGGCAGAGACCCAGTACTTC
- few TRBJ2-7 TRBV5-4 CASSFALAYEQYF TGTGCCAGCAGCTTCGCACTAGCCTACGAGCAGTACTTC
- few TRBJ2-2 TRBV5-1 CASSPVPGELFF TGCGCCAGCAGCCCCGTTCCCGGGGAGCTGTTTTTT